Listed below are T cell receptor beta chains from one sample, sequenced in a study of shared clonotypes between healthy human individuals. Method: immunoSEQ multiplex PCR; TCRdb's copy keeps in-frame clones and lacks some. The data contain around 640,000 clones, 95% to 96% of them singletons. The sample comprised naive CD8+ T cells sorted from blood. All receptors derive from a woman in her thirties in good health. The CDR3 runs from the conserved cysteine through the conserved F or W. Fields, in order: CDR3 protein, CDR3 DNA, V gene, D gene, clone size, J gene. D genes are given only for firm matches. A clone size is listed for some rows: how often the clone was seen (once, few, many), or a class if it is expanded.

CDR3 protein: CASREAGIREQFF
CDR3 DNA: TGTGCCAGCAGGGAAGCGGGTATCCGGGAGCAGTTCTTC
V gene: TRBV28
D gene: -
clone size: -
J gene: TRBJ2-1

CDR3 protein: CASSFGGSNQPQHF
CDR3 DNA: TGTGCCAGCAGTTTCGGGGGTAGCAATCAGCCCCAGCATTTT
V gene: TRBV27
D gene: -
clone size: -
J gene: TRBJ1-5

CDR3 protein: CASSVGGEPSYEQYF
CDR3 DNA: TGTGCCAGCAGCGTAGGGGGGGAGCCCTCCTACGAGCAGTACTTC
V gene: TRBV9
D gene: -
clone size: -
J gene: TRBJ2-7

CDR3 protein: CASSYRGLSYEQYF
CDR3 DNA: TGTGCCAGCAGTTACAGGGGGCTCTCCTACGAGCAGTACTTC
V gene: TRBV6-5
D gene: TRBD1
clone size: -
J gene: TRBJ2-7

CDR3 protein: CASIGRGLSGANVLTF
CDR3 DNA: TGTGCCAGTATAGGCAGGGGGCTGTCTGGGGCCAACGTCCTGACTTTC
V gene: TRBV19
D gene: TRBD1
clone size: -
J gene: TRBJ2-6

CDR3 protein: CASSTTGTGTGYTF
CDR3 DNA: TGTGCCAGTAGTACCACCGGGACAGGGACCGGCTACACCTTC
V gene: TRBV19
D gene: TRBD1
clone size: -
J gene: TRBJ1-2

CDR3 protein: CASSSYLKASEFNEQFF
CDR3 DNA: TGTGCCAGCAGTTCCTATCTGAAGGCTAGCGAGTTCAATGAGCAGTTCTTC
V gene: TRBV28
D gene: -
clone size: -
J gene: TRBJ2-1

CDR3 protein: CASSYRSRVHEQYF
CDR3 DNA: TGTGCCAGCAGTTACCGCAGCAGGGTCCACGAGCAGTACTTC
V gene: TRBV6-5
D gene: -
clone size: once
J gene: TRBJ2-7

CDR3 protein: CASTIMTGGGWGYTF
CDR3 DNA: TGTGCCAGCACCATAATGACAGGGGGCGGGTGGGGCTACACCTTC
V gene: TRBV28
D gene: TRBD1
clone size: -
J gene: TRBJ1-2

CDR3 protein: CASSHPRSTEAFF
CDR3 DNA: TGTGCCAGCAGCCATCCGCGGAGCACTGAAGCTTTCTTT
V gene: TRBV7-9
D gene: -
clone size: -
J gene: TRBJ1-1

CDR3 protein: CASSPFSLLSYEQYF
CDR3 DNA: TGTGCCAGCAGCCCATTCTCGCTGCTCTCCTACGAGCAGTACTTC
V gene: TRBV11-2
D gene: -
clone size: -
J gene: TRBJ2-7

CDR3 protein: CASSQMGFSGNTIYF
CDR3 DNA: TGTGCCAGCAGCCAGATGGGCTTCTCTGGAAACACCATATATTTT
V gene: TRBV14
D gene: -
clone size: -
J gene: TRBJ1-3

CDR3 protein: CASSPWTGKDEKLFF
CDR3 DNA: TGCGCCAGCAGCCCATGGACGGGAAAGGATGAAAAACTGTTTTTT
V gene: TRBV5-1
D gene: -
clone size: -
J gene: TRBJ1-4

CDR3 protein: CSVDTWMGSGTDTQYF
CDR3 DNA: TGCAGCGTTGATACTTGGATGGGCTCCGGGACAGATACGCAGTATTTT
V gene: TRBV29-1
D gene: -
clone size: -
J gene: TRBJ2-3

CDR3 protein: CASSPIIVGYEQYF
CDR3 DNA: TGTGCCAGCAGCCCGATCATTGTAGGGTACGAGCAGTACTTC
V gene: TRBV7-9
D gene: -
clone size: -
J gene: TRBJ2-7

CDR3 protein: CASSESGRVSYEQYF
CDR3 DNA: TGTGCCAGCAGTGAAAGTGGTAGGGTCTCCTACGAGCAGTACTTC
V gene: TRBV6-1
D gene: -
clone size: -
J gene: TRBJ2-7

CDR3 protein: CASSLGQGHTGELFF
CDR3 DNA: TGTGCCAGCAGTTTGGGCCAGGGTCACACCGGGGAGCTGTTTTTT
V gene: TRBV28
D gene: -
clone size: -
J gene: TRBJ2-2

CDR3 protein: CASSFGRANYEQYF
CDR3 DNA: TGTGCCAGCAGTTTCGGGAGGGCCAACTACGAGCAGTACTTC
V gene: TRBV28
D gene: TRBD2
clone size: -
J gene: TRBJ2-7

CDR3 protein: CASSVGGEVHEQYF
CDR3 DNA: TGTGCCAGCAGCGTCGGGGGGGAGGTCCACGAGCAGTACTTC
V gene: TRBV9
D gene: TRBD2
clone size: -
J gene: TRBJ2-7

CDR3 protein: CASSLFGAGEQYF
CDR3 DNA: TGTGCCAGCAGTTTATTTGGGGCGGGCGAGCAGTACTTC
V gene: TRBV27
D gene: -
clone size: -
J gene: TRBJ2-7